The 25 T cell receptor beta chains given below trace back to one sample, sequenced in a study of PD-1 blockade in classical Hodgkin lymphoma. Exposure to brentuximab vedotin varied, and each patient had relapsed following autologous stem cell transplantation. Produced via immunoSEQ multiplex PCR; TCRdb's table is partial and in-frame only. The profile shows tens of thousands of clones, nearly 90% of them singletons. The specimen comprised peripheral blood mononuclear cells (PBMCs), sampled before the second cycle of nivolumab. These receptor sequences come from a human donor with classical Hodgkin lymphoma.

This clone was recorded once. For the CDR3, the DNA is TGTGCCAGCAGTTTCTTACCCCAAGAGACCCAGTACTTC. Translating gives CASSFLPQETQYF. This sequence joins TRBV27 and TRBJ2-5; D gene unclear. V lost 3 bases, J lost 1 base, and 6 bases lay in between. Germline CDR1 reads MNHEY; CDR2 reads SMNVEV (reference sequence). This CDR3 region has 13 residues.

This chain links TRBV21-1 with TRBJ1-5; the listed D gene, TRBD1, was not tested against the DNA. TRBV21-1 is labeled a pseudogene. This CDR3 comprises 14 residues. The CDR3 DNA follows: TGTGCCACTCTGGGGCCTGGCGGCAATCAGCCCCAGCATTTT. Encoded protein: CATLGPGGNQPQHF.

This clone was picked up one time. The chain combines TRBV2 with TRBJ1-1; D is possibly TRBD1 (5 bases). Germline CDR1 reads SNHLY; CDR2 reads FYNNEI. There are 14 residues in the CDR3. With 2 bases removed from V and 3 bases from J, the gap between germline ends came to 10 bases. CDR3 residues: CASSEQGRYTEAFF. Here the CDR3 DNA reads TGTGCCAGCAGTGAACAGGGCCGATACACTGAAGCTTTCTTT.

The genes are TRBV27 and TRBJ2-3, with D hard to call. This CDR3 is built from 16 residues. Trimming left V 2 bases short and J 4 bases short, with 16 bases between. Germline assignment: CDR1 MNHEY and CDR2 SMNVEV (reference sequence). CDR3 bases: TGTGCCAGCAGTTTAGGTCAGGTCGGTTTCGCAGATACGCAGTATTTT. Translating it yields CASSLGQVGFADTQYF.

J is TRBJ2-1 and V is TRBV5-6, with D maybe TRBD1 (6 bases). The CDR3 runs to 15 residues. Germline V gene lookup returns CDR1 SGHDT and CDR2 YYEEEE. The ends were cut back, 3 bases at V and 6 bases at J, with 16 bases in the middle. In nucleotides, the CDR3 is TGTGCCAGCAGCTCAGCAGGGGAATTGGGCAATGAGCAGTTCTTC. It yields the protein CASSSAGELGNEQFF.

This chain uses TRBV18 with TRBJ1-4; 9 positions agree with TRBD1. V trimming: 4 bases; J trimming: 11 bases; junction bases outside the gene matches: 8. CDR1 and CDR2 (germline): KGHSH, LQKENI. The CDR3 sequence is 14 residues long. CDR3 in amino acids: CASSLRDREAKLFF. The CDR3 coding sequence is TGTGCCAGCTCACTCCGGGACAGGGAGGCTAAACTGTTTTTT.

The chain uses TRBV28 and TRBJ2-7, with TRBD1 matching over 7 bases. Germline CDR1 MDHEN, CDR2 SYDVKM. The CDR3 extends over 16 amino acids. V lost 2 bases, J lost 0 bases, and 7 bases stayed unmatched. DNA of the CDR3: TGTGCCAGCAGTTTAATCTTCGGGACAGTCTCCTACGAGCAGTACTTC. Translating it yields CASSLIFGTVSYEQYF.

The chain uses TRBV11-2 and TRBJ2-1; the match to TRBD2 covers 11 bases. V dropped 4 bases and J dropped 10; count of bases not matched to a gene: 6. This CDR3 is 14 amino acids long. CDR1 and CDR2 from the germline V gene are SGHAT and FQNNGV. CDR3 DNA: TGTGCCAGCAGCTATAGCGGGGGGGCCTGGGAGCAGTTCTTC. Amino acids: CASSYSGGAWEQFF.

This clone has only one observation. V gene TRBV19 combines with J gene TRBJ1-4; the match to TRBD1 covers 7 bases. Germline CDR1 and CDR2: LNHDA and SQIVND (reference sequence). With 3 bases clipped from V and 0 bases from J, the junction kept 10 bases outside the gene matches. The CDR3 covers 18 residues. The CDR3 DNA sequence: TGTGCCAGTAGTATCAGGTCCCTCCAGGGGGCAACTAATGAAAAACTGTTTTTT. Its protein product is CASSIRSLQGATNEKLFF.

The V gene is TRBV5-8, the J gene TRBJ2-7; D tentatively reads TRBD1 or TRBD2 (5 bases each). Germline CDR1 is SGHTS and CDR2 is YDEGEE. This CDR3 is 15 amino acids long. V dropped 1 base and J dropped 4 bases, with 15 bases sitting between them. CDR3 nucleotide sequence: TGTGCCAGCAGCTTGTCCGGGACGGAACTTTACGAGCAGTACTTC. Translating gives CASSLSGTELYEQYF.

This chain links TRBV5-1 with TRBJ2-3; weak D call: TRBD1 (5 bases). V lost 5 bases to trimming and J lost 3 bases, with 10 bases between them. The germline V gene has CDR1 SGHRS and CDR2 YFSETQ. CDR3 size: 13 residues. The DNA of the CDR3 is TGCGCCAGCAGACCTACAGGAACAGATACGCAGTATTTT. Its protein product is CASRPTGTDTQYF. Full variable domain (missing parts from reference TRBV5-1 and TRBJ2-3): KAGVTQTPRYLIKTRGQQVTLSCSPISGHRSVSWYQQTPGQGLQFLFEYFSETQRNKGNFPGRFSGRQFSNSRSEMNVSTLELGDSALYLCASRPTGTDTQYFGPGTRLTVL.

The sample holds one count of this clone. This sequence joins TRBV6-6 and TRBJ2-7, with unresolved D. The CDR3 sequence is 15 residues long. The ends were cut back, 0 bases at V and 2 bases at J, with 11 bases in the middle. Germline loops: CDR1 MNHNY, CDR2 SVGAGI (reference sequence). The CDR3 region is CASSYSVVSAYEQYF. Here the CDR3 DNA reads TGTGCCAGCAGTTACTCGGTGGTATCGGCCTACGAGCAGTACTTC.

The rearrangement links TRBV5-1 to TRBJ2-7; 11 bases are shared with TRBD2. Germline V gene lookup returns CDR1 SGHRS and CDR2 YFSETQ. The CDR3 extends over 19 amino acids. Trimming at V came to 5 bases and at J to 2 bases, leaving 18 bases not matched to a gene. The CDR3 reads CASSILGTQPGLAAYEQYF. CDR3 nucleotides: TGCGCCAGCAGTATCCTCGGGACACAACCGGGACTAGCGGCCTACGAGCAGTACTTC.

The chain uses TRBV28 and TRBJ1-1, with D possibly TRBD1 on 5 matching bases. The length of the CDR3 is 16 residues. Germline V gives CDR1 MDHEN, CDR2 SYDVKM. Trimming removed 5 bases from V and 1 base from J, with 17 bases in between. DNA of the CDR3: TGTGCCAGCAGTGGGGAGGTGTGGGGACCGAACACTGAAGCTTTCTTT. It is translated as CASSGEVWGPNTEAFF.

V and J are TRBV9 and TRBJ1-4, with TRBD1 matching over 7 bases. Germline V gene data show CDR1 as SGDLS and CDR2 as YYNGEE. The CDR3 extends over 14 amino acids. V lost 5 bases, J lost 3 bases, and 4 bases stayed unmatched. As DNA, the CDR3 is TGTGCCAGCAGAACAGGGGATGCTAATGAAAAACTGTTTTTT. Translation: CASRTGDANEKLFF.

This chain connects TRBV7-8 to TRBJ2-5, with 9 bases lining up with TRBD1. The CDR3 extends over 16 amino acids. The J segment lost 5 bases and the V segment lost 4 bases, leaving 11 bases of the junction unmatched. Looked up from germline, CDR1 is SGHVS and CDR2 is FQNEAQ. The CDR3 DNA follows: TGTGCCAGCAGCTACCTCCGGGACAGGGTTTTGGAGACCCAGTACTTC. Encoded protein: CASSYLRDRVLETQYF.

The V and J genes are TRBV2 and TRBJ2-1; D is ambiguous. The length of the CDR3 is 13 residues. Trimming pared 5 bases from V and 3 bases from J, leaving 8 bases between. Per germline, CDR1 SNHLY and CDR2 FYNNEI. DNA for the CDR3: TGTGCCAGCAGTTCGGCAGGCTACAATGAGCAGTTCTTC. Encoded protein: CASSSAGYNEQFF.

Regarding this clone: The junction does not match germline at one end; this may be a read error. V gene TRBV7-7 combines with J gene TRBJ2-5; D might be TRBD1 (5 bases). The V gene's germline CDR1 is SSHAT and CDR2 FNYEAQ (reference sequence). This CDR3 is built from 13 residues. Written as DNA, the CDR3 is TGTGCTAGCAGCTTGGGGCCCCGGGAGACCCAGTACTTC. It is translated as CASSLGPRETQYF.

The chain recombines TRBV16 with TRBJ1-2; possible D gene TRBD1, 6 bases. Trimming took 3 bases from V and 4 from J, leaving 9 bases between them. Germline values: CDR1 KGHSY, CDR2 FQNENV. This CDR3 is 13 amino acids long. CDR3 nucleotides: TGTGCCAGCAGCCATGGACAGAGCTATGGCTACACCTTC. Translation: CASSHGQSYGYTF.

The sample holds a few counts of this clone. The J gene is TRBJ2-1, the V gene TRBV5-1, with 11 bases matching TRBD2. The CDR3 sequence is 15 residues long. V was pared by 1 base and J by 4 bases, with 1 base of the junction left unmatched. Per the germline V gene, CDR1 is SGHRS and CDR2 is YFSETQ. CDR3 region: CASSLTSGGYNEQFF. In nucleotides, the CDR3 is TGCGCCAGCAGCTTGACTAGCGGGGGATACAATGAGCAGTTCTTC.

The V and J genes are TRBV28 and TRBJ1-5, with 7 bases identical to TRBD1. The trim removed 7 bases at V and 0 bases at J, leaving 6 bases unmatched. This CDR3 has 15 amino acids. Germline CDR1 reads MDHEN; CDR2 reads SYDVKM. CDR3 sequence (DNA): TGTGCCAGCAAGGGGGCAGGGAATAGCAATCAGCCCCAGCATTTT. It codes for CASKGAGNSNQPQHF. The variable domain in full, completed from reference TRBV28 and TRBJ1-5, reads DVKVTQSSRYLVKRTGEKVFLECVQDMDHENMFWYRQDPGLGLRLIYFSYDVKMKEKGDIPEGYSVSREKKERFSLILESASTNQTSMYLCASKGAGNSNQPQHFGDGTRLSIL.

This rearrangement joins TRBV27 to TRBJ1-2; perhaps TRBD1 as D (6 bases). V lost 5 bases, J lost 8 bases, and 15 bases lay in between. The CDR3 has 13 residues. Germline V gives CDR1 MNHEY, CDR2 SMNVEV (reference sequence). The CDR3 is CASSQTGRRGYTF. The DNA for the CDR3 is TGTGCCAGCAGTCAGACAGGAAGGAGAGGCTACACCTTC.

This clone occurred once. In nucleotides, the CDR3 is TGTGCCAGCAGCAAAAATAACCGGGACAGGGGGGATGAAAAACTGTTTTTT. Protein: CASSKNNRDRGDEKLFF. The chain employs TRBV21-1 and TRBJ1-4; the table's D call, TRBD1, has no DNA check behind it. TRBV21-1 has pseudogene status. CDR3 length: 17 residues.

This rearrangement joins TRBV6-5 to TRBJ1-1; D remains unclear. CDR1 MNHEY and CDR2 SVGAGI come from the germline V gene. The V gene lost 10 bases and the J gene lost 1 base, with 7 bases spanning the gap. The CDR3 covers 11 residues. The CDR3 sequence is CATYRNTEAFF. The CDR3 DNA is TGTGCCACGTACAGGAACACTGAAGCTTTCTTT.

This clone was observed once. The rearrangement joins TRBV13 to TRBJ2-1, with D perhaps TRBD2 (6 bases). This CDR3 region has 15 residues. From germline, CDR1 is PRHDT and CDR2 FYEKMQ (reference sequence). Trimming removed 5 bases from V and 4 bases from J, with 15 bases in between. This CDR3 is CASSATRTAYNEQFF. Here the CDR3 DNA reads TGTGCCAGCAGCGCGACTAGGACGGCTTACAATGAGCAGTTCTTC.